Each of the 27 T cell receptor beta chains below was sequenced from the same sample in a study of blood T cell repertoires in COVID-19. Sequenced by immunoSEQ multiplex PCR; TCRdb stores in-frame clones only, minus some. Counted here are roughly 430,000 clones, about 88% occurring once; the ten biggest clones make up approximately 1.5%. What was sequenced was PBMCs or T cells enriched from blood (not recorded which). The receptors stem from a woman under 30 who had been exposed to COVID-19.

J is TRBJ2-1 and V is TRBV7-9, with 8 bases lining up with TRBD1. There are 17 residues in the CDR3. The germline gives CDR1 SEHNR, CDR2 FQNEAQ (reference sequence). V lost 3 bases and J lost 4; bases outside the gene matches: 11. CDR3 coding DNA: TGTGCCAGCAGCTTCAAGGGACAGGAGGACTCGTACAATGAGCAGTTCTTC. This gives the protein CASSFKGQEDSYNEQFF.

The gene calls are TRBV29-1 and TRBJ2-7; D is undetermined. V lost 3 bases and J lost 12, with 15 bases in between. The CDR3 totals 11 residues. Per the germline V gene, CDR1 is SQVTM and CDR2 is ANQGSEA. In DNA, the CDR3 is TGCAGCGTTGATAAGTTGGCGGCGCTGTACTTC. It codes for CSVDKLAALYF.

This chain joins TRBV7-6 and TRBJ1-6, with 7 positions matching TRBD1. Germline lookup yields CDR1 SGHVS and CDR2 FNYEAQ. CDR3 length: 14 amino acids. The V and J ends lost 5 bases and 9 bases, in that order; junction bases with no gene match: 7. The chain's CDR3 is CASSPSDRASPLHF. The CDR3 DNA follows: TGTGCCAGCAGCCCCTCTGACAGGGCTTCACCCCTCCACTTT.

This sequence joins TRBV11-1 and TRBJ1-1; 8 nucleotides match TRBD1. Germline V lookup: CDR1 SGHAT, CDR2 FQDESV (reference sequence). Trimming cost V 5 bases and J 1 base; bases outside gene matches: 3. CDR3 length: 14 residues. In DNA, the CDR3 is TGTGCCAGCAGCACCGGACAGGGGAACACTGAAGCTTTCTTT. It is translated as CASSTGQGNTEAFF.

This clone was detected a few times. The chain combines TRBV5-5 with TRBJ2-7; D may be TRBD1 (6 bases). This CDR3 comprises 15 residues. Trimming removed 1 base from V and 3 bases from J, with 14 bases in between. Germline V gene data show CDR1 as SGHKS and CDR2 as YYEKEE (reference sequence). The CDR3 bases are TGTGCCAGCAGCTTGATTGACGCAGGGGACTACGAGCAGTACTTC. Its protein is CASSLIDAGDYEQYF.

The chain couples TRBV21-1 to TRBJ2-7; the table assigns TRBD2, which was not confirmed against the DNA. TRBV21-1 corresponds to a pseudogene. This CDR3 has 15 residues. The CDR3 is CASSKARSDLYEQYF. The DNA for the CDR3 is TGTGCCAGCAGCAAAGCTCGGAGCGACCTCTACGAGCAGTACTTC.

The gene calls are TRBV7-9 and TRBJ1-5; 7 nucleotides match TRBD1. Trimming removed 6 bases from V and 2 bases from J; junction bases left unmatched: 13. The CDR3 loop spans 17 amino acids. Germline V gives CDR1 SEHNR, CDR2 FQNEAQ (reference sequence). The CDR3 DNA follows: TGTGCCAGCAGTCCTGCCGCAGGGACAGACGGCAATCAGCCCCAGCATTTT. Its translation is CASSPAAGTDGNQPQHF. The full variable domain, completed using reference TRBV7-9 and TRBJ1-5, is DTGVSQNPRHKITKRGQNVTFRCDPISEHNRLYWYRQTLGQGPEFLTYFQNEAQLEKSRLLSDRFSAERPKGSFSTLEIQRTEQGDSAMYLCASSPAAGTDGNQPQHFGDGTRLSIL.

V usage is TRBV24-1 and J usage is TRBJ2-3; D is ambiguous. Germline V gene lookup returns CDR1 KGHDR and CDR2 SFDVKD. This CDR3 spans 14 amino acids. V was cut by 1 base and J by 2 bases, with 6 bases left in between. The CDR3 protein is CATSDFPLTDTQYF. DNA for the CDR3: TGTGCCACCAGTGATTTTCCTCTCACAGATACGCAGTATTTT.

The chain is built from TRBV9 and TRBJ2-2; no firm D call. The CDR3 has 14 residues. Trimming pared 4 bases from V and 0 bases from J, leaving 7 bases between. Germline-derived CDR1 and CDR2 are SGDLS and YYNGEE. The CDR3 nucleotides read TGTGCCAGCAGCCCCTCCGCGAACACCGGGGAGCTGTTTTTT. The encoded protein is CASSPSANTGELFF.

This chain joins TRBV3-1 (or the pseudogene TRBV3-2) and TRBJ2-1; 12 bases map to TRBD2. Germline V gives CDR1 LGHDT, CDR2 YNNKEL (reference sequence). V was clipped by 2 bases and J by 12 bases; unmatched bases: 5. This CDR3 contains 14 residues. The CDR3 region has the DNA TGTGCCAGCAGCCAACCTAGCGGGAGGGCCGGGCAGTTCTTC. Protein product: CASSQPSGRAGQFF.

This chain uses TRBV19 with TRBJ1-3, with D unclear. The V and J ends lost 3 bases and 3 bases respectively, with 3 bases between them. This CDR3 region has 12 residues. Germline CDR1 LNHDA, CDR2 SQIVND (reference sequence). Here the CDR3 reads CASSISGNTIYF. The CDR3, as DNA: TGTGCCAGTAGTATTAGTGGAAACACCATATATTTT.

The chain joins TRBV3-1 (or the pseudogene TRBV3-2) to TRBJ1-5; 7 bases line up with TRBD1. Germline assignment: CDR1 LGHDT and CDR2 YNNKEL (reference sequence). This CDR3 is built from 13 residues. The junction had 3 bases not matched to a gene; V was cut back by 4 bases and J by 6 bases. The DNA of the CDR3 is TGTGCCAGCAGCCGGACAGGAATTCAGCCCCAGCATTTT. Encoded protein: CASSRTGIQPQHF.

The chain uses TRBV19 and TRBJ2-3; 8 bases match TRBD2. Germline V gene lookup returns CDR1 LNHDA and CDR2 SQIVND (reference sequence). The CDR3 has 13 amino acids. V lost 10 bases to trimming and J lost 7 bases; unmatched junction nucleotides: 10. Here the CDR3 reads CATAAGVSYTQYF. DNA for the CDR3: TGTGCCACAGCAGCGGGAGTTAGTTATACGCAGTATTTT.

The chain couples TRBV27 to TRBJ1-4; possibly TRBD1 for D (6 bases). The V end was cut by 3 bases, the J end by 0 bases, with 11 bases between. The CDR3 is made up of 16 amino acids. In germline, CDR1 is MNHEY, CDR2 SMNVEV (reference sequence). CDR3 residues: CASSLGAGATNEKLFF. The CDR3, as DNA: TGTGCCAGCAGTTTGGGGGCAGGGGCAACTAATGAAAAACTGTTTTTT.

The chain couples TRBV25-1 to TRBJ2-1; D is unresolved. This CDR3 region has 14 residues. Trimming took off 3 bases at V and 6 bases at J, with 12 bases between the two ends. Germline CDR1 reads MGHDK; CDR2 reads SYGVNS. For the CDR3, the DNA is TGTGCCAGCAGTGACCTCCCACATTTCAATGAGCAGTTCTTC. Translation gives CASSDLPHFNEQFF.

The V call is TRBV5-5, the J call TRBJ1-6; 10 bases are shared with TRBD1. With V trimmed by 5 bases and J by 7 bases, 9 bases remained unmatched. CDR3 size: 16 residues. Germline V CDR1 and CDR2: SGHKS, YYEKEE (reference sequence). For the CDR3, the DNA is TGTGCCAGCAGTACCCCCCCGGGACAGGGGAATTCACCCCTCCACTTT. Its translation is CASSTPPGQGNSPLHF.

J is TRBJ2-5 and V is TRBV27; possibly TRBD2 for D (5 bases). The germline gives CDR1 MNHEY, CDR2 SMNVEV (reference sequence). Trimming stripped 4 bases from V and 1 base from J, with 13 bases between. The CDR3 runs to 15 residues. The CDR3 region has the DNA TGTGCCAGCAGTTGGTTGGCGGGCAGCCAAGAGACCCAGTACTTC. It yields the protein CASSWLAGSQETQYF.

V gene TRBV7-2 combines with J gene TRBJ2-1; D gene ambiguous. The CDR3 contains 15 residues. V was cut by 4 bases and J by 7 bases, with 17 bases left in between. Germline V gene data show CDR1 as SGHTA and CDR2 as FQGNSA. The CDR3 here is CASSSGPERGNEQFF. The CDR3 nucleotides read TGTGCCAGCAGCTCCGGCCCGGAACGCGGAAATGAGCAGTTCTTC. Together with reference TRBV7-2 and TRBJ2-1, the CDR3 gives the full variable domain: GAGVSQSPSNKVTEKGKDVELRCDPISGHTALYWYRQSLGQGLEFLIYFQGNSAPDKSGLPSDRFSAERTGGSVSTLTIQRTQQEDSAVYLCASSSGPERGNEQFFGPGTRLTVL.

The chain combines TRBV5-4 with TRBJ1-2, with TRBD1 matching over 12 bases. V shed 4 bases, J shed 8 bases, and the junction held 12 bases outside the gene matches. The CDR3 is made up of 16 amino acids. The V gene's germline CDR1 is SGHNT and CDR2 YYREEE (reference sequence). The CDR3 DNA reads as TGTGCCAGCAGCGATAACCGGGACAGGGGGCTTTGGGGCTACACCTTC. It yields the protein CASSDNRDRGLWGYTF.

The CDR3 DNA reads TGTGCCAGCAGCCTAACAGGGAACATTCAGTACTTC. Its protein product is CASSLTGNIQYF. This rearrangement joins TRBV14 to TRBJ2-4, with a tentative D call TRBD1 (6 bases). The V gene lost 4 bases and the J gene lost 7 bases, with 8 bases spanning the gap. Germline V gene sequence: CDR1 SGHDN, CDR2 FVKESK. This CDR3 has 12 residues.

The chain uses TRBV28 and TRBJ2-1; 11 nucleotides align to TRBD2. The J segment lost 0 bases and the V segment lost 5 bases, leaving 12 bases of the junction unmatched. Per the germline V gene, CDR1 is MDHEN and CDR2 is SYDVKM. The CDR3 contains 19 residues. CDR3 in amino acids: CASSGTLGTSGSSYNEQFF. The DNA of the CDR3 is TGTGCCAGCAGTGGAACCCTTGGGACTAGCGGTAGCTCCTACAATGAGCAGTTCTTC.

As regards this clone: Being one base from a much bigger clone, this may be a read error. V and J are TRBV27 and TRBJ2-1; a possible D gene is TRBD1 (5 bases). V gave up 2 bases and J gave up 0 bases, with 8 bases separating them. The CDR3 loop spans 15 amino acids. Germline V gene data show CDR1 as MNHEY and CDR2 as SMNVEV (reference sequence). The CDR3 bases are TGTGCCAGCAGTTTAGGGCAGGGCTCCTACAATGAGCAGTTCTTC. This sequence encodes CASSLGQGSYNEQFF.

Concerning this clone itself: Additional DNA sequences in this sample encode the identical CDR3. V and J are TRBV12-3 or TRBV12-4 and TRBJ2-7, with 8 bases identical to TRBD1. The CDR3 is 13 residues long. The ends lost 6 bases at V and 3 bases at J; junction bases unmatched: 4. CDR3 sequence reads: CASSPGQGYEQYF. The DNA of the CDR3 is TGTGCCAGCAGCCCCGGACAGGGCTACGAGCAGTACTTC.

The gene calls are TRBV4-2 and TRBJ1-1, with TRBD1 as a possible D gene (5 bases). The V and J ends lost 0 bases and 8 bases respectively, with 25 bases between them. The CDR3 sequence is 18 residues long. Germline CDR1 LGHNA, CDR2 YNFKEQ. CDR3 sequence: CASSQDASDAGVSGEAFF. CDR3 DNA sequence: TGTGCCAGCAGCCAAGATGCTTCCGATGCGGGGGTGAGCGGGGAAGCTTTCTTT.

V usage is TRBV6-5 and J usage is TRBJ2-3; tentative D call: TRBD1 (5 bases). The germline CDR1 and CDR2 sequences are MNHEY and SVGAGI. Trimming took off 11 bases at V and 1 base at J, with 13 bases between the two ends. The CDR3 totals 13 residues. The CDR3 loop reads CASRQQGTDTQYF. The CDR3 DNA reads as TGTGCCTCTAGACAGCAGGGCACAGATACGCAGTATTTT.

The chain joins TRBV9 to TRBJ1-2, with a weak D call TRBD1 (6 bases). V was pared by 4 bases and J by 4 bases, with 17 bases between. CDR3 size: 15 residues. Per the germline V gene, CDR1 is SGDLS and CDR2 is YYNGEE. The DNA for the CDR3 is TGTGCCAGCAGCCCCCGACAGGAGACAAGCTATGGCTACACCTTC. Residues: CASSPRQETSYGYTF.

The chain couples TRBV28 to TRBJ2-7; 9 nucleotides match TRBD1. CDR3 length equals 14 residues. The ends lost 6 bases at V and 1 base at J; junction bases unmatched: 4. Germline V gene sequence: CDR1 MDHEN, CDR2 SYDVKM. CDR3 sequence: CASRGDRVSYEQYF. As DNA, the CDR3 is TGTGCCAGCAGGGGGGACAGGGTATCCTACGAGCAGTACTTC.